This T cell receptor (beta chain) appears in the sequencing data of a study of blood T cell repertoires in COVID-19. Whole-study context: The cDNA or gDNA used as material had been derived from T cells, B-cell-depleted T cells, or PBMCs.

Per the original methods: Reference gene primers were amplified, and this amplification served to estimate nucleated cell counts. The method was immunoSEQ multiplex PCR; TCRdb's version includes in-frame clones alone and lacks a portion of them. V and J calls and clone size come straight from that table; D and trimming were deduced from the DNA. Altogether 22,000 or so clones are present, 91% being singletons, with the ten largest covering around 4%. Germline trimming cut 2 bases from V and 4 bases from J; bases unmatched to any gene: 14. The CDR3 has 19 amino acids. The source material was peripheral blood. The chain couples TRBV23-1 to TRBJ2-1, with 10 positions matching TRBD2. TRBV23-1 is placed among ORFs of uncertain function. This sequence was found in a human donor in a cohort sampled during active COVID-19. CDR3 protein: CASSQVPGTSDRSYNEQFF. In DNA form, the CDR3 reads TGCGCCAGCAGTCAAGTCCCCGGGACTAGCGATAGAAGTTACAATGAGCAGTTCTTC.